The source of this T cell receptor beta chain is a study of blood T cell repertoires in COVID-19. About the study: Samples representing acute and convalescent COVID-19 were sourced from the United States, Italy and Spain. T cells, B-cell-depleted T cells, or PBMCs supplied cDNA or gDNA.

This clone was found once. CDR3 size: 18 residues. V shed 0 bases and J 2 bases; nucleotides not matched to a gene: 10. Looked up from germline, CDR1 is MNHEY and CDR2 is SVGEGT. Per the original methods: How many nucleated cells were present was estimated from reference gene primer amplification. The method was immunoSEQ multiplex PCR; TCRdb's version includes in-frame clones alone and lacks a portion of them. From that table come the V and J calls and clone size; the DNA was used to work out D and trimming. The sample records 40,000 to 50,000 clones, around nine tenths being singletons. This sequence originates from a man in his 70s with acute or convalescent COVID-19. Sequencing input: peripheral blood. The V call is TRBV6-2 or TRBV6-3, the J call TRBJ1-5; TRBD1 agrees at 7 bases. DNA for the CDR3: TGTGCCAGCAGTTACTCAGAGACAGGGATCGTGGGCAATCAGCCCCAGCATTTT. Translating gives CASSYSETGIVGNQPQHF.